This passage covers 16 T cell receptor beta chains from one sample sequenced in a study of CD8 T cells in ankylosing spondylitis. TCRdb fed the 5' RACE reads into MiXCR, producing one record per CDR3 protein. The sample yields about 300,000 distinct CDR3 sequences, 20% to 25% seen once. The sample taken for sequencing was blood, either unsorted or a sorted T cell fraction (not recorded which). Receptors were obtained from a female donor with ankylosing spondylitis or in good health (not recorded which).

The V and J genes are TRBV20-1 and TRBJ2-5; 10 bases fit TRBD2. Unmatched junction bases numbered 11, after V lost 7 bases and J lost 6 bases. The germline V gene encodes CDR1 DFQATT and CDR2 SNEGSKA (reference sequence). This CDR3 is 14 amino acids long. CDR3 sequence: CSVTTSGLGKTQYF. DNA for the CDR3: TGCAGTGTTACGACTAGCGGGTTGGGTAAGACCCAGTACTTC.

This clonotype was seen more than once but under ten times. The chain is built from TRBV20-1 and TRBJ2-3, with 10 bases lining up with TRBD2. The CDR3 is 14 residues long. Germline V gene lookup returns CDR1 DFQATT and CDR2 SNEGSKA (reference sequence). Trimming at V came to 2 bases and at J to 2 bases, leaving 1 base not matched to a gene. This CDR3 reads CSARLAGDTDTQYF. Written as DNA, the CDR3 is TGCAGTGCTAGACTAGCGGGAGACACAGATACGCAGTATTTT.

This clonotype turned up a few times. The rearrangement joins TRBV20-1 to TRBJ2-7; TRBD2 agrees at 11 bases. Germline loops: CDR1 DFQATT, CDR2 SNEGSKA (reference sequence). This CDR3 contains 13 residues. CDR3 in amino acids: CSGVSGRAYEQYF. For the CDR3, the DNA is TGCAGCGGAGTTAGCGGGAGGGCCTACGAGCAGTACTTC.

The genes are TRBV5-1 and TRBJ1-2; possibly TRBD1 for D (5 bases). Trimming cost V 0 bases and J 8 bases, with 11 bases left between them. The germline V gene encodes CDR1 SGHRS and CDR2 YFSETQ. The CDR3 totals 13 residues. The CDR3 bases are TGCGCCAGCAGCTTGGAAGGGGTCGGAGGCTACACCTTC. This translates into CASSLEGVGGYTF.

The chain links TRBV28 to TRBJ2-1; TRBD1 matches at 7 bases. This CDR3 contains 15 residues. J lost 6 bases, V lost 3 bases, and 8 bases had no gene match. Germline assignment: CDR1 MDHEN and CDR2 SYDVKM. The CDR3 DNA sequence: TGTGCCAGCAGTTTCTCTTGGGACAGCCGCAATGAGCAGTTCTTC. It encodes CASSFSWDSRNEQFF.

This clonotype was seen more than once but under ten times. V and J are TRBV4-2 and TRBJ2-1; 11 nucleotides line up with TRBD2. CDR1 LGHNA and CDR2 YNFKEQ come from the germline V gene. The CDR3 has 15 amino acids. The V gene end was trimmed by 1 base and the J gene end by 8 bases; junction bases not matched to a gene: 4. The CDR3 sequence is CASSQGSGRVDEQFF. For the CDR3, the DNA is TGTGCCAGCAGCCAAGGTAGCGGGAGGGTCGATGAGCAGTTCTTC.

This clonotype was counted at least ten times. The chain links TRBV20-1 to TRBJ1-2, with D hard to call. Germline-derived CDR1 and CDR2 are DFQATT and SNEGSKA (reference sequence). The CDR3 spans 13 residues. The V and J ends lost 5 bases and 3 bases respectively, with 13 bases between them. The CDR3 protein is CSAPTPYDYGYTF. CDR3 coding DNA: TGCAGTGCTCCCACCCCCTACGACTATGGCTACACCTTC.

This clonotype was detected a few times. In nucleotides, the CDR3 is TGTGCCAGCAGCTTAGCTGGACAGGGGGGATCTGGCTACACCTTC. The encoded protein is CASSLAGQGGSGYTF. The chain has TRBV7-9 and TRBJ1-2; 10 nucleotides align to TRBD1. Germline V gene sequence: CDR1 SEHNR, CDR2 FQNEAQ (reference sequence). Germline trimming cut 0 bases from V and 7 bases from J; bases unmatched to any gene: 5. This CDR3 has 15 amino acids.

This clonotype was observed a handful of times. V usage is TRBV10-3 and J usage is TRBJ1-2; D is undetermined. The ends were cut back, 7 bases at V and 0 bases at J, with 12 bases in the middle. This CDR3 spans 14 amino acids. Germline V gene sequence: CDR1 ENHRY, CDR2 SYGVKD. CDR3 bases: TGTGCCATCAACACAGATTCAGCTAACTATGGCTACACCTTC. This gives the protein CAINTDSANYGYTF.

This clonotype has ten or more counts. The chain joins TRBV20-1 to TRBJ1-5, with 7 bases lining up with TRBD1. Trimming cost V 0 bases and J 6 bases; bases outside gene matches: 8. The CDR3 is 15 residues long. Germline values: CDR1 DFQATT, CDR2 SNEGSKA (reference sequence). Here the CDR3 DNA reads TGCAGTGCTAGAGATGATCAGGGGGTAGCTCAGCCCCAGCATTTT. Its protein is CSARDDQGVAQPQHF.

The sample holds a few counts of this clonotype. The chain recombines TRBV6-1 with TRBJ2-7, with TRBD2 matching 10 bases. CDR1 and CDR2 (germline): MNHNS, SASEGT. This CDR3 has 15 residues. V trimming: 5 bases; J trimming: 3 bases; junction bases outside the gene matches: 7. DNA of the CDR3: TGTGCCAGCAGTCCTTCTAGCGGGGGACTCTACGAGCAGTACTTC. Translated, it gives CASSPSSGGLYEQYF.

In this sample, this clonotype turned up a few times. The chain joins TRBV5-1 to TRBJ1-5, with D possibly matching TRBD1 (6 bases). CDR3 length: 14 amino acids. Germline CDR1 is SGHRS and CDR2 is YFSETQ. V was shortened by 3 bases and J by 5 bases, with 12 bases between the two germline ends. In DNA, the CDR3 is TGCGCCAGCAGCTCCGGTGGGGGCCATCAGCCCCAGCATTTT. It yields the protein CASSSGGGHQPQHF.

This clonotype was found a few times. The CDR3 nucleotides read TGCAGTGCTAGAGGCCCCGACAGGGCCTACGAGCAGTACTTC. As protein: CSARGPDRAYEQYF. V gene TRBV20-1 combines with J gene TRBJ2-7; 7 bases are shared with TRBD1. This CDR3 spans 14 amino acids. With 1 base clipped from V and 2 bases from J, the junction kept 5 bases outside the gene matches. Per germline, CDR1 DFQATT and CDR2 SNEGSKA (reference sequence).

This rearrangement joins TRBV20-1 to TRBJ2-2; possibly TRBD1 for D (5 bases). The CDR3 is made up of 15 amino acids. CDR1 is DFQATT and CDR2 is SNEGSKA in the germline V gene (reference sequence). V dropped 2 bases and J dropped 5 bases, with 15 bases sitting between them. The CDR3 sequence: CSARNRQRTTGELFF. The CDR3 DNA reads as TGCAGTGCTAGAAACAGGCAACGAACGACCGGGGAGCTGTTTTTT.

This clonotype was counted at least ten times. CDR3 sequence reads: CSARRDRASPPLHF. CDR3 coding DNA: TGCAGTGCTAGAAGGGACAGGGCGAGTCCACCCCTCCACTTT. The chain uses TRBV20-1 and TRBJ1-6; 9 bases line up with TRBD1. This CDR3 spans 14 amino acids. CDR1 and CDR2 from the germline V gene are DFQATT and SNEGSKA (reference sequence). With 2 bases clipped from V and 11 bases from J, the junction kept 7 bases outside the gene matches.

The rearrangement links TRBV29-1 to TRBJ2-4; no clear D. CDR3 length: 16 amino acids. V lost 5 bases, J lost 0 bases, and 17 bases lay in between. CDR1 is SQVTM and CDR2 is ANQGSEA in the germline V gene. CDR3 sequence: CSVSAPRPLAKNIQYF. In nucleotides, the CDR3 is TGCAGCGTTTCAGCTCCCCGACCCTTAGCCAAAAACATTCAGTACTTC.